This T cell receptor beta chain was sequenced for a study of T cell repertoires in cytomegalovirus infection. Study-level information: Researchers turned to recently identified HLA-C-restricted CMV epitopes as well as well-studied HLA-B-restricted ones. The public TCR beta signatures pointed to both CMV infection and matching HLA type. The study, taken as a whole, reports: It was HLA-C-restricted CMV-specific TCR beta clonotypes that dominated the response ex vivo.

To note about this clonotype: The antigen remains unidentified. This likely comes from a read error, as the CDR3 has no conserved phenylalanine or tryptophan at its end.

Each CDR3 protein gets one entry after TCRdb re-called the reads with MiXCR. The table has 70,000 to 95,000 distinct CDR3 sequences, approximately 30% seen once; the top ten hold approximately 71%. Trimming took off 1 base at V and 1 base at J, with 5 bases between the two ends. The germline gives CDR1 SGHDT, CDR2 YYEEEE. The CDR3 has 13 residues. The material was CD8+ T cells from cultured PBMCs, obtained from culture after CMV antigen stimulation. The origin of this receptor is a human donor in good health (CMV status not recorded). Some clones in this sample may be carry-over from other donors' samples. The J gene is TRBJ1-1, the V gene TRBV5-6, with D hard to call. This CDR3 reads CASSLTQNTEAFL. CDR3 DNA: TGTGCCAGCAGCTTGACACAGAACACTGAAGCTTTCCTT.